Below, 30 T cell receptor beta chains from the same sample are listed, as sequenced in a study of blood T cell repertoires in COVID-19. Measured with immunoSEQ multiplex PCR; TCRdb has only the in-frame clones, and not every one. Of about 200,000 clones listed, over 75% are singletons. The sample was peripheral blood. All receptors come from a woman of 80 years or more with acute or convalescent COVID-19.

The CDR3: CASSRRWTSGYNEQFF. As DNA, the CDR3 is TGCGCCAGCAGCCGAAGATGGACTAGCGGCTACAATGAGCAGTTCTTC. V gene TRBV4-1 combines with J gene TRBJ2-1; 10 bases line up with TRBD2. CDR1 and CDR2 (germline): MGHRA, YSYEKL. This CDR3 is built from 16 residues. After removal of 4 bases from V and 3 bases from J, the junction contained 6 bases not matched to a gene.

About this clone itself: Other DNA sequences in this specimen translate into the identical CDR3. J is TRBJ1-1 and V is TRBV5-1; tentatively, D is TRBD1 (5 bases). This CDR3 spans 15 amino acids. V lost 0 bases, J lost 1 base, and 10 bases lay in between. Germline assignment: CDR1 SGHRS and CDR2 YFSETQ. CDR3 protein: CASSLAARANTEAFF. For the CDR3, the DNA is TGCGCCAGCAGCTTGGCCGCCAGGGCGAACACTGAAGCTTTCTTT.

The rearrangement joins TRBV6-4 to TRBJ1-5; possible D gene TRBD1, 6 bases. Germline V gene sequence: CDR1 MRHNA, CDR2 SNTAGT. V was pared by 7 bases and J by 4 bases, with 11 bases between. This CDR3 has 13 amino acids. CDR3 coding DNA: TGTGCCAGCATCAGGGGTCCAAATCAGCCCCAGCATTTT. It translates to CASIRGPNQPQHF.

This clone was counted a few times. The V call is TRBV19, the J call TRBJ1-4, with D perhaps matching TRBD1 (5 bases). V was trimmed by 2 bases and J by 1 base, leaving 8 bases between them. Germline CDR1 and CDR2: LNHDA and SQIVND (reference sequence). CDR3 length equals 15 residues. CDR3 sequence reads: CASSIRGQTNEKLFF. CDR3 DNA sequence: TGTGCCAGTAGTATAAGAGGACAAACTAATGAAAAACTGTTTTTT.

The chain links TRBV6-6 to TRBJ1-2, with 8 bases aligning to TRBD1. The germline gives CDR1 MNHNY, CDR2 SVGAGI (reference sequence). This CDR3 is 15 amino acids long. J gave up 6 bases and V 0 bases, and 6 bases lay outside the gene matches. The DNA for the CDR3 is TGTGCCAGCAGTTACTCGTCAGGGGGCGCGGATGGCTACACCTTC. It translates to CASSYSSGGADGYTF.

The chain couples TRBV7-3 to TRBJ1-3, with TRBD1 matching over 7 bases. V shed 4 bases, J shed 4 bases, and the junction held 7 bases outside the gene matches. Germline lookup yields CDR1 SGHTA and CDR2 FQGTGA. This CDR3 spans 15 amino acids. The CDR3: CASSYTGAQGNTIYF. In DNA, the CDR3 is TGTGCCAGCAGCTATACAGGGGCGCAAGGAAACACCATATATTTT.

The rearrangement uses TRBV27 and TRBJ2-3; TRBD2 aligns across 9 bases. This CDR3 is built from 17 residues. CDR1 and CDR2 from the germline V gene are MNHEY and SMNVEV (reference sequence). V trimming: 2 bases; J trimming: 2 bases; junction bases outside the gene matches: 8. The CDR3 bases are TGTGCCAGCAGTTTAGCGAAGCGGGGGGCTTTCACAGATACGCAGTATTTT. Residues: CASSLAKRGAFTDTQYF.

This clone was found once. The rearrangement uses TRBV19 and TRBJ1-1, with unresolved D. The CDR3 contains 14 residues. Per the germline V gene, CDR1 is LNHDA and CDR2 is SQIVND (reference sequence). V was pared by 6 bases and J by 2 bases, with 13 bases between. CDR3 sequence reads: CASSAVRGNTEAFF. As DNA, the CDR3 is TGTGCCAGTAGCGCTGTACGGGGTAACACTGAAGCTTTCTTT. The variable domain in full, completed from reference TRBV19 and TRBJ1-1, reads DGGITQSPKYLFRKEGQNVTLSCEQNLNHDAMYWYRQDPGQGLRLIYYSQIVNDFQKGDIAEGYSVSREKKESFPLTVTSAQKNPTAFYLCASSAVRGNTEAFFGQGTRLTVV.

This clone was detected once. The chain uses TRBV25-1 and TRBJ2-5; 8 positions agree with TRBD1. This CDR3 region has 15 residues. Germline CDR1 and CDR2: MGHDK and SYGVNS. The ends lost 1 base at V and 3 bases at J; junction bases unmatched: 4. The CDR3 loop is CASSEWPGGKETQYF. Here the CDR3 DNA reads TGTGCCAGCAGTGAATGGCCAGGGGGCAAAGAGACCCAGTACTTC.

This clone was found once. The rearrangement uses TRBV6-5 and TRBJ2-3, with 10 bases lining up with TRBD1. Germline V gene sequence: CDR1 MNHEY, CDR2 SVGAGI. After removal of 8 bases from V and 7 bases from J, the junction contained 12 bases not matched to a gene. CDR3 length: 15 amino acids. The CDR3 sequence: CASYPGTGVSNTQYF. The CDR3 DNA is TGTGCCAGCTATCCCGGGACAGGGGTTTCTAATACGCAGTATTTT.

The J gene is TRBJ1-1, the V gene TRBV19, with D uncertain. In germline, CDR1 is LNHDA, CDR2 SQIVND (reference sequence). Trimming shortened V by 5 bases and J by 4 bases, and 14 bases separated the two germline ends. This CDR3 contains 14 residues. The CDR3 sequence is CASSQRAAGTEAFF. CDR3 nucleotide sequence: TGTGCCAGTAGTCAAAGGGCGGCGGGCACTGAAGCTTTCTTT.

In its sample, this clone was seen once. V is TRBV4-2 and J is TRBJ2-5; 10 bases line up with TRBD2. CDR1 and CDR2 from the germline V gene are LGHNA and YNFKEQ. There are 16 residues in the CDR3. V lost 0 bases to trimming and J lost 7 bases; unmatched junction nucleotides: 8. DNA of the CDR3: TGTGCCAGCAGCCAAGATCTAGCGGGAGCTGGGGGGACCCAGTACTTC. Translation: CASSQDLAGAGGTQYF.

This chain connects TRBV10-3 to TRBJ1-4, with 8 bases aligning to TRBD1. From germline, CDR1 is ENHRY and CDR2 SYGVKD. The junction had 5 bases not matched to a gene; V was cut back by 5 bases and J by 6 bases. This CDR3 is 14 amino acids long. CDR3 sequence (DNA): TGTGCCATCAGTCTGACAGGGGATGATGAAAAACTGTTTTTT. Amino acids: CAISLTGDDEKLFF.

The chain uses TRBV5-4 and TRBJ2-6; TRBD2 might be the D (5 bases). Germline assignment: CDR1 SGHNT and CDR2 YYREEE (reference sequence). V shed 4 bases and J shed 0 bases, with 14 bases lying between them. The CDR3 runs 17 residues. DNA of the CDR3: TGTGCCAGCAGCCACGGAGGTTCATCCTCTGGGGCCAACGTCCTGACTTTC. Translation gives CASSHGGSSSGANVLTF. The entire variable domain, with the rest obtained from reference TRBV5-4 and TRBJ2-6, is as follows: ETGVTQSPTHLIKTRGQQVTLRCSSQSGHNTVSWYQQALGQGPQFIFQYYREEENGRGNFPPRFSGLQFPNYSSELNVNALELDDSALYLCASSHGGSSSGANVLTFGAGSRLTVL.

The chain uses TRBV10-3 and TRBJ2-6; TRBD1 matches 9 bases. This CDR3 has 15 residues. CDR1 and CDR2 from the germline V gene are ENHRY and SYGVKD. The V and J ends lost 10 bases and 0 bases, in that order; junction bases with no gene match: 4. In DNA form, the CDR3 reads TGTGCCACGGGACAGGGTAACTCTGGGGCCAACGTCCTGACTTTC. Translated, it gives CATGQGNSGANVLTF.

The chain links TRBV6-1 to TRBJ1-2; D is possibly TRBD1 (5 bases). Trimming shortened V by 3 bases and J by 4 bases, and 12 bases separated the two germline ends. Germline V gene lookup returns CDR1 MNHNS and CDR2 SASEGT. The CDR3 is 14 amino acids. The DNA for the CDR3 is TGTGCCAGCAGTGATCAGGCAGGGATCTATGGCTACACCTTC. Translating it yields CASSDQAGIYGYTF.

The gene calls are TRBV5-1 and TRBJ2-3; D not certain. V lost 4 bases, J lost 0 bases, and 9 bases lay in between. This CDR3 has 14 amino acids. CDR1 is SGHRS and CDR2 is YFSETQ in the germline V gene. The CDR3: CASSATTSTDTQYF. DNA for the CDR3: TGCGCCAGCAGCGCGACAACCAGCACAGATACGCAGTATTTT.

V is TRBV30 and J is TRBJ2-1; 11 bases map to TRBD2. V dropped 1 base and J dropped 4; count of bases not matched to a gene: 3. The CDR3 has 15 residues. Germline V gives CDR1 GTSNPN, CDR2 SVGIG (reference sequence). This CDR3 is CAWSEGLADYNEQFF. CDR3 in DNA: TGTGCCTGGAGTGAGGGACTAGCGGATTACAATGAGCAGTTCTTC.

This chain links TRBV5-6 with TRBJ1-2; D gene uncertain. There are 13 residues in the CDR3. V lost 4 bases and J lost 3, with 10 bases in between. Germline assignment: CDR1 SGHDT and CDR2 YYEEEE. In nucleotides, the CDR3 is TGTGCCAGCAGCAGTTCGGGTCACTATGGCTACACCTTC. This encodes CASSSSGHYGYTF.

V is TRBV28 and J is TRBJ1-5; 8 positions match TRBD1. This CDR3 spans 15 amino acids. Germline V gives CDR1 MDHEN, CDR2 SYDVKM. The V and J ends lost 8 bases and 2 bases, in that order; junction bases with no gene match: 8. The CDR3 is CASQPGTGGNQPQHF. DNA of the CDR3: TGTGCCAGCCAGCCCGGGACAGGTGGCAATCAGCCCCAGCATTTT.

The chain has TRBV5-3 and TRBJ2-7; TRBD1 might be the D (5 bases). TRBV5-3 is an ORF for which the function is uncertain. This CDR3 comprises 17 residues. V was cut by 8 bases and J by 3 bases, with 27 bases left in between. CDR3 sequence reads: CASIMVGSRVQGYEQYF. The CDR3 DNA is TGTGCCAGCATCATGGTGGGTTCGCGAGTTCAGGGCTACGAGCAGTACTTC.

This chain connects TRBV9 to TRBJ1-3, with no clear D. In germline, CDR1 is SGDLS, CDR2 YYNGEE. V was trimmed by 0 bases and J by 3 bases, leaving 13 bases between them. The CDR3 is 16 amino acids. The CDR3 region has the DNA TGTGCCAGCAGCGTAGCTCCTCCCAATAGTGGAAACACCATATATTTT. Translation gives CASSVAPPNSGNTIYF.

The chain links TRBV19 to TRBJ2-2; no clear D. Germline loops: CDR1 LNHDA, CDR2 SQIVND (reference sequence). The CDR3 contains 16 residues. Trimming removed 3 bases at V and 5 bases at J, with 16 bases between. The CDR3 is CASSIFPNRNTGELFF. CDR3 nucleotide sequence: TGTGCCAGTAGTATTTTCCCGAACAGAAATACCGGGGAGCTGTTTTTT.

In nucleotides, the CDR3 is TGCAGCGAAGGACTAGCGGGGTCCTACAATGAGCAGTTCTTC. Protein: CSEGLAGSYNEQFF. J is TRBJ2-1 and V is TRBV29-1; TRBD2 matches 12 bases. The V segment lost 7 bases and the J segment 1 base; nucleotides outside the gene matches: 2. Germline CDR1 and CDR2: SQVTM and ANQGSEA. CDR3 length: 14 amino acids.

This clone has a handful of counts. The chain links TRBV15 to TRBJ1-5; D ambiguous. Germline loops: CDR1 LNHNV, CDR2 YYDKDF (reference sequence). CDR3 length: 13 amino acids. The V and J ends lost 8 bases and 9 bases respectively, with 17 bases between them. The CDR3 protein is CATRREEIGPQHF. As DNA, the CDR3 is TGTGCCACCCGCCGGGAGGAGATAGGGCCCCAGCATTTT.

The chain employs TRBV6-2 or TRBV6-3 and TRBJ1-1; maybe TRBD1 (6 bases). The CDR3 sequence is 17 residues long. From germline, CDR1 is MNHEY and CDR2 SVGEGT. Between the trimmed V and J ends, which lost 0 bases and 3 bases, there was a span of 17 bases. The chain's CDR3 is CASSYSSWDKRDTEAFF. The CDR3 DNA follows: TGTGCCAGCAGTTACTCGTCATGGGACAAGAGGGACACTGAAGCTTTCTTT.

The chain recombines TRBV12-2 with TRBJ2-5; the table's D call, TRBD2, was not checked against the DNA. TRBV12-2 is a listed pseudogene. The CDR3 extends over 18 amino acids. The CDR3 coding sequence is TGTGCAAGTCGCTTACCCCCGGGACTAGCGGGCCCGACGGAGACCCAGTACTTC. This encodes CASRLPPGLAGPTETQYF.

J is TRBJ1-5 and V is TRBV10-3; D is possibly TRBD1 (5 bases). The CDR3 length is 12 residues. V dropped 4 bases and J dropped 9 bases, with 10 bases sitting between them. Per the germline V gene, CDR1 is ENHRY and CDR2 is SYGVKD. CDR3 DNA sequence: TGTGCCATCAGTGGCCCAAGGGGGCCCCAGCATTTT. Protein: CAISGPRGPQHF.

The chain employs TRBV6-5 and TRBJ2-1; 14 nucleotides agree with TRBD2. V gave up 5 bases and J gave up 10 bases; unmatched junction bases: 7. Germline V gene lookup returns CDR1 MNHEY and CDR2 SVGAGI. The CDR3 length is 15 residues. CDR3 loop: CASSLGTSGGGEQFF. The CDR3 DNA sequence: TGTGCCAGCAGTCTCGGGACTAGCGGGGGTGGAGAGCAGTTCTTC.

The gene calls are TRBV14 and TRBJ2-6; D gene unclear. CDR1 SGHDN and CDR2 FVKESK come from the germline V gene. Between the trimmed V and J ends, which lost 6 bases and 1 base, there was a span of 10 bases. There are 15 residues in the CDR3. For the CDR3, the DNA is TGTGCCAGCAGTCGACAACTTTCTGGGGCCAACGTCCTGACTTTC. Amino acid sequence: CASSRQLSGANVLTF. The variable domain in full, with the rest retrieved from reference TRBV14 and TRBJ2-6, is EAGVTQFPSHSVIEKGQTVTLRCDPISGHDNLYWYRRVMGKEIKFLLHFVKESKQDESGMPNNRFLAERTGGTYSTLKVQPAELEDSGVYFCASSRQLSGANVLTFGAGSRLTVL.